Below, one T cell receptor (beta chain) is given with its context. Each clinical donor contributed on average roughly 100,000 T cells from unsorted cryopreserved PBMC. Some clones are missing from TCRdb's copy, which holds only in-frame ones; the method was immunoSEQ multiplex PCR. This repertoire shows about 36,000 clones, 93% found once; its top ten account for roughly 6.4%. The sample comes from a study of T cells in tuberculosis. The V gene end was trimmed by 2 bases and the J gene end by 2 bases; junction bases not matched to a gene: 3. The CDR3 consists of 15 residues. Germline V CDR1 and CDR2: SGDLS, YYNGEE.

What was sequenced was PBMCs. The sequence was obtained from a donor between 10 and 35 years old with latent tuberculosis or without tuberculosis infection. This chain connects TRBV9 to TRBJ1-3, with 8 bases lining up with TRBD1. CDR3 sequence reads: CASSVQGATGNTIYF. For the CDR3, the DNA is TGTGCCAGCAGCGTCCAGGGGGCCACTGGAAACACCATATATTTT.